The clone carrying this T cell receptor (beta chain) was seen more than once but under ten times. This specimen belongs to a study of blood T cells in healthy people across ages. With 2 bases removed from V and 4 bases from J, the gap between germline ends came to 8 bases. The CDR3 extends over 13 amino acids. The V gene's germline CDR1 is MNHNY and CDR2 SVGAGI (reference sequence). Primers used in a second PCR of about 6 to 11 cycles were a sample-barcoded 5' primer and a J-beta primer mix. TCRdb redid the calling of the 5' RACE reads with MiXCR, one entry per CDR3 protein. The sample records just under 750,000 distinct CDR3 sequences, 20% to 25% being singletons.

Sequencing was performed on blood. The chain has TRBV6-6 and TRBJ2-5, with D perhaps given as TRBD1 or TRBD2 (5 bases each). This receptor was identified in a man in his 70s in good health. Here the CDR3 reads CASSYEGIETQYF. The CDR3 DNA reads as TGTGCCAGCAGTTACGAGGGGATAGAGACCCAGTACTTC.